This T cell receptor (beta chain) was captured by sequencing in a study of naive and memory T cell subsets. General study findings and limits: Each distinct alpha or beta sequence counts as one clonotype.

This clonotype was detected a few times. Its antigen is unidentified. Two oligonucleotides, mixed equimolar, formed the beta constant-region primer covering TRBC1 and TRBC2. TCRdb recomputed calls from the UMI-ligation and nested PCR reads with MiXCR, one row per CDR3 protein. The data show under 40,000 distinct CDR3 sequences, about 14% seen once. Looked up from germline, CDR1 is DFQATT and CDR2 is SNEGSKA (reference sequence). This CDR3 spans 18 amino acids. V lost 1 base and J lost 3; bases outside the gene matches: 14. The source is a human donor in good health. The sample comprised effector memory CD4+ T cells from blood. Subset denoted: effector memory, CD45RA- CD27-. V is TRBV20-1 and J is TRBJ2-4, with 8 bases lining up with TRBD2. CDR3 amino acids: CSARARGAPGGVKNIQYF. CDR3 coding DNA: TGCAGTGCTAGAGCTCGCGGGGCCCCCGGGGGGGTCAAAAACATTCAGTACTTC.